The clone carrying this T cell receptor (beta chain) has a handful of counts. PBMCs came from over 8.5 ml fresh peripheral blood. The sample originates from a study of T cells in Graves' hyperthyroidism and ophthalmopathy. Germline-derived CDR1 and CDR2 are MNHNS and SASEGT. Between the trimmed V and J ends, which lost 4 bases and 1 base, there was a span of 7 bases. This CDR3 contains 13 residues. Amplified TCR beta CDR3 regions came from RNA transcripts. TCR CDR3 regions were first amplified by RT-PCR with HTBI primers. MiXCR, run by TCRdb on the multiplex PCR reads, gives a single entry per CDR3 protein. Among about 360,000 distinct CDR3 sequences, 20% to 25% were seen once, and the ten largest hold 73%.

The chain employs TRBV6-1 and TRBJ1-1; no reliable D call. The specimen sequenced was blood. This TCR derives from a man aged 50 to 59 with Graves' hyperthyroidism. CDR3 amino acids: CASSGNKNTEAFF. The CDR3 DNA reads TGTGCCAGCAGTGGGAACAAGAACACTGAAGCTTTCTTT.